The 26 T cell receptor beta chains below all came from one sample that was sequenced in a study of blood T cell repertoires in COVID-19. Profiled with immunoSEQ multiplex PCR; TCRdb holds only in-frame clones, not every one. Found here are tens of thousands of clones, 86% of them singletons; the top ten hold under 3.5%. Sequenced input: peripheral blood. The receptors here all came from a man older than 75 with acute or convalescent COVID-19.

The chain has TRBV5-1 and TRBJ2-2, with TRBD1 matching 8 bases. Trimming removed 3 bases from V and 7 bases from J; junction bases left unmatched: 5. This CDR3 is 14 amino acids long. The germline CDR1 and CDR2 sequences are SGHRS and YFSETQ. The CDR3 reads CASSWQGADGELFF. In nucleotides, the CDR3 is TGCGCCAGCAGCTGGCAGGGGGCGGACGGGGAGCTGTTTTTT.

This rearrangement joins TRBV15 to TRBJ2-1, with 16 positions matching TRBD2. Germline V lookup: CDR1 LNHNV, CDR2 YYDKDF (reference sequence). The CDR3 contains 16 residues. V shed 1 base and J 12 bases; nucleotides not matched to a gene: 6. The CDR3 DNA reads TGTGCCACCAGCAGAGGGCCGGGACTAGCGGGGGGGCCGCAGTTCTTC. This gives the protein CATSRGPGLAGGPQFF.

The CDR3 here is CASSQDSEAPGANVLTF. CDR3 nucleotide sequence: TGCGCCAGCAGCCAAGACTCCGAGGCTCCTGGGGCCAACGTCCTGACTTTC. The chain recombines TRBV4-1 with TRBJ2-6; D gene unclear. V lost 0 bases and J 2 bases, leaving 11 bases between the germline ends. Germline values: CDR1 MGHRA, CDR2 YSYEKL. This CDR3 comprises 17 residues.

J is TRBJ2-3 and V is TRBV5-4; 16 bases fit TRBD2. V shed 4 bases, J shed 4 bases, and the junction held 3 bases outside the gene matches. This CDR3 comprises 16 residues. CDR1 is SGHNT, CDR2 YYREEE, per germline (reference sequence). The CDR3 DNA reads TGTGCCAGCAGCGGGACTAGCGGGGGGGATTCAGATACGCAGTATTTT. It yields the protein CASSGTSGGDSDTQYF.

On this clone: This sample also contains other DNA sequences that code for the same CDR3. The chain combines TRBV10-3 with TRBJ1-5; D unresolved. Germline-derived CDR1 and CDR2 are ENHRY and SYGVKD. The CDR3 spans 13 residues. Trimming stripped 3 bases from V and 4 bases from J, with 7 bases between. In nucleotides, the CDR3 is TGTGCCATCAGTGAAGCCGGGAATCAGCCCCAGCATTTT. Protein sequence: CAISEAGNQPQHF.

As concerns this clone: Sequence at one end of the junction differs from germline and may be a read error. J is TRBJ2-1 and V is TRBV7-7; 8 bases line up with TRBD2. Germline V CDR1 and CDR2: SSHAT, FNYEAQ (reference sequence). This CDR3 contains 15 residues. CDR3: CASSLESGGTYEQFF. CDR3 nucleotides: TGTGCTAGCAGCTTAGAAAGCGGGGGAACGTACGAGCAGTTCTTC.

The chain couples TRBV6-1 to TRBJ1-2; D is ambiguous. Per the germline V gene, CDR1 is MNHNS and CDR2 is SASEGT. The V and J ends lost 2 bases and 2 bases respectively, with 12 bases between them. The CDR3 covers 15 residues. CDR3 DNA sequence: TGTGCCAGCAGTGAAATGACGACACCAAACTATGGCTACACCTTC. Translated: CASSEMTTPNYGYTF.

CDR3: CASSYRRAPTPTQFF. DNA for the CDR3: TGTGCCAGCAGTTACAGGAGAGCTCCTACCCCTACCCAGTTCTTC. J is TRBJ2-1 and V is TRBV27, with D maybe TRBD1 (5 bases). Between the trimmed V and J ends, which lost 4 bases and 13 bases, there was a span of 23 bases. The germline V gene encodes CDR1 MNHEY and CDR2 SMNVEV (reference sequence). This CDR3 is 15 amino acids long.

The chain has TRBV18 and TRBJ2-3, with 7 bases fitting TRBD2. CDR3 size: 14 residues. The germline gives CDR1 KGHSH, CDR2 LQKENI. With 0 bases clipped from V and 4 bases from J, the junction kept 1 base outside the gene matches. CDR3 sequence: CASSPPGRPDTQYF. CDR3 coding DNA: TGTGCCAGCTCACCACCCGGGAGGCCAGATACGCAGTATTTT.

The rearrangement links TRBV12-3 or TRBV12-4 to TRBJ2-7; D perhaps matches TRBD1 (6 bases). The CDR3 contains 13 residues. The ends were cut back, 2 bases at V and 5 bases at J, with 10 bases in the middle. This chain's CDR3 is CASSLRGGDEQYF. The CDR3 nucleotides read TGTGCCAGCAGTTTACGAGGGGGAGACGAGCAGTACTTC.

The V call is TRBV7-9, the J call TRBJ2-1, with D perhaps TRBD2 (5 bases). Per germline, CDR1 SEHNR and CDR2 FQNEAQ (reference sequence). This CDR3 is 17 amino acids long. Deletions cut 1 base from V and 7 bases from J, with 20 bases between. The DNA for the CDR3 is TGTGCCAGCAGCTTAGAATTCGGGCGGGTCCCGGGGAATGAGCAGTTCTTC. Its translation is CASSLEFGRVPGNEQFF. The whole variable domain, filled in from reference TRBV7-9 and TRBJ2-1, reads DTGVSQNPRHKITKRGQNVTFRCDPISEHNRLYWYRQTLGQGPEFLTYFQNEAQLEKSRLLSDRFSAERPKGSFSTLEIQRTEQGDSAMYLCASSLEFGRVPGNEQFFGPGTRLTVL.

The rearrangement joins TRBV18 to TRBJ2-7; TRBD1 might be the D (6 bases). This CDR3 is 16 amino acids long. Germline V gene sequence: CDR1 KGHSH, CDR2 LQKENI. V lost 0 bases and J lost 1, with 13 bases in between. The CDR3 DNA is TGTGCCAGCTCACCACCCATCAGGGGAGCATCCTACGAGCAGTACTTC. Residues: CASSPPIRGASYEQYF. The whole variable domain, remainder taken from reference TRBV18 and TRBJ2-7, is NAGVMQNPRHLVRRRGQEARLRCSPMKGHSHVYWYRQLPEEGLKFMVYLQKENIIDESGMPKERFSAEFPKEGPSILRIQQVVRGDSAAYFCASSPPIRGASYEQYFGPGTRLTVT.

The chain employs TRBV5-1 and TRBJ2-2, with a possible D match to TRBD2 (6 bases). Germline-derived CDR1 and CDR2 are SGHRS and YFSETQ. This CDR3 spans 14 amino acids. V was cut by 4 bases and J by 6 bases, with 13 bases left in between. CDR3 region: CASSPVRGSGELFF. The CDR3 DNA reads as TGCGCCAGCAGCCCGGTCCGGGGGTCCGGGGAGCTGTTTTTT.

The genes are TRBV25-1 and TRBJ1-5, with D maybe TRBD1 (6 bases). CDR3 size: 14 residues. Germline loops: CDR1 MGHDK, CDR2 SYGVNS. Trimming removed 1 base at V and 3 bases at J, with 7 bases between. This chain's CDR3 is CASSEWDNNQPQHF. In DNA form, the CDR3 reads TGTGCCAGCAGTGAATGGGACAACAATCAGCCCCAGCATTTT. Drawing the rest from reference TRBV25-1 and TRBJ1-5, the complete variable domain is EADIYQTPRYLVIGTGKKITLECSQTMGHDKMYWYQQDPGMELHLIHYSYGVNSTEKGDLSSESTVSRIRTEHFPLTLESARPSHTSQYLCASSEWDNNQPQHFGDGTRLSIL.

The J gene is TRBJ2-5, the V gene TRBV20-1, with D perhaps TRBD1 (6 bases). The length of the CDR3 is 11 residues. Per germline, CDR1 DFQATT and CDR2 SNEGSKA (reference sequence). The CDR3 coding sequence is TGCACCGCTAGGACAGTAGAGACCCAGTACTTC. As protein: CTARTVETQYF.

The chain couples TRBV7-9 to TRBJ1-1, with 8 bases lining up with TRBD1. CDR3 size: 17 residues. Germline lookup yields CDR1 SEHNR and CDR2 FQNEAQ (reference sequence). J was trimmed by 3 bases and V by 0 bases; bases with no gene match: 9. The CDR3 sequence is CASSLAATGVKDTEAFF. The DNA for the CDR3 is TGTGCCAGCAGCTTAGCGGCGACAGGGGTGAAGGACACTGAAGCTTTCTTT.

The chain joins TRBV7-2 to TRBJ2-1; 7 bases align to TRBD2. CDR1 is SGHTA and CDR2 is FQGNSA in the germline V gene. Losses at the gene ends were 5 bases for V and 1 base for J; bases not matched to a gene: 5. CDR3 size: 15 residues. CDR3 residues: CASSLSGGSYNEQFF. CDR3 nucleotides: TGTGCCAGCAGCCTGTCGGGGGGATCCTACAATGAGCAGTTCTTC.

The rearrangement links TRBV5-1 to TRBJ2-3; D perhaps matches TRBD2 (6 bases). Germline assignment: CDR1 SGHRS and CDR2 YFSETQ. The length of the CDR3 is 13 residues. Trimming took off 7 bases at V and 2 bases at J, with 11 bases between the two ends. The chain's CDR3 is CASSGGYTDTQYF. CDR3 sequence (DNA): TGCGCCAGCTCTGGGGGGTACACAGATACGCAGTATTTT.

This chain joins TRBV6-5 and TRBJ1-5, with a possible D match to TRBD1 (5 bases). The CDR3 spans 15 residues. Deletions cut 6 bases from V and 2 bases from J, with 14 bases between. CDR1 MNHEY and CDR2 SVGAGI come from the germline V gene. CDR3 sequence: CASSVRGFGNQPQHF. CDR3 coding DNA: TGTGCCAGCAGCGTTCGGGGGTTTGGCAATCAGCCCCAGCATTTT.

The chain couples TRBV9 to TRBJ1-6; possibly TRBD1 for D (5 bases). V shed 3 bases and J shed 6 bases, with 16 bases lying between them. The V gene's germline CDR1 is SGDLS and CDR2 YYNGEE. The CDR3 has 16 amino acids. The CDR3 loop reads CASSGGGGPGNSPLHF. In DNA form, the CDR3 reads TGTGCCAGCAGCGGTGGGGGGGGACCGGGTAATTCACCCCTCCACTTT.

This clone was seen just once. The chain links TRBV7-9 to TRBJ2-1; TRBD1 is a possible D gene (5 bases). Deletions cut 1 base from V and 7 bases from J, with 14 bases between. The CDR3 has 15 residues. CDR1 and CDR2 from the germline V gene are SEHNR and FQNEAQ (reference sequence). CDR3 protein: CASSLGQPGPNEQFF. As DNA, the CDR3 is TGTGCCAGCAGCTTAGGACAGCCCGGACCTAATGAGCAGTTCTTC.

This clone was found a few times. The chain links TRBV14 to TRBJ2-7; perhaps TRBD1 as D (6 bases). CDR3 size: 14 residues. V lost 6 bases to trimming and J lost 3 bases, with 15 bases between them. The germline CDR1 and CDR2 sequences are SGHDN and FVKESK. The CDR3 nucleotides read TGTGCCAGCAGTCGCGACAGGCCCCACTACGAGCAGTACTTC. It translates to CASSRDRPHYEQYF.

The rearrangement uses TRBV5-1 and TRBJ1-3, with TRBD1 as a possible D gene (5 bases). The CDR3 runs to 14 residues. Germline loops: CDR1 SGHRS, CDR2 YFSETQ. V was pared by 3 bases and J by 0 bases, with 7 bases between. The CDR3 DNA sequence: TGCGCCAGCAGCTCACAGGTCTCTGGAAACACCATATATTTT. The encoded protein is CASSSQVSGNTIYF.

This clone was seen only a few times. The CDR3 region is CASSTRDRGDYGYTF. In DNA, the CDR3 is TGTGCCAGCAGCACCCGTGACAGGGGGGACTATGGCTACACCTTC. J is TRBJ1-2 and V is TRBV7-8; TRBD1 aligns across 9 bases. The CDR3 totals 15 residues. Germline V gene sequence: CDR1 SGHVS, CDR2 FQNEAQ. With 5 bases clipped from V and 3 bases from J, the junction kept 7 bases outside the gene matches.

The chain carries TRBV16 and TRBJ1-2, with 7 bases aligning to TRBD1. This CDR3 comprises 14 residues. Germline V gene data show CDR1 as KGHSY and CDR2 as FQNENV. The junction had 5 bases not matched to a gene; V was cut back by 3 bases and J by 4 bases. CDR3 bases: TGTGCCAGCAGCCAGGCTGACAGGGTCTATGGCTACACCTTC. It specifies CASSQADRVYGYTF. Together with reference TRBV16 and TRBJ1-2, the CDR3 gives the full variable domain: GEEVAQTPKHLVRGEGQKAKLYCAPIKGHSYVFWYQQVLKNEFKFLISFQNENVFDETGMPKERFSAKCLPNSPCSLEIQATKLEDSAVYFCASSQADRVYGYTFGSGTRLTVV.

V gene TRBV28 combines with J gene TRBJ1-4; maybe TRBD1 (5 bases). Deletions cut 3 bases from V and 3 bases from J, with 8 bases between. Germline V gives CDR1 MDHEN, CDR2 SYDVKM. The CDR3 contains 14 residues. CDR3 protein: CASSLGGPNEKLFF. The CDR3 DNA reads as TGTGCCAGCAGTTTGGGGGGACCTAATGAAAAACTGTTTTTT.